The 28 T cell receptor beta chains reported below all come from one sample, sequenced in a study of blood T cells in healthy people across ages. A second PCR, run for roughly 6 to 11 cycles, used a sample-barcoded 5' primer plus a J-beta primer mix. TCRdb processed the 5' RACE reads anew with MiXCR; each CDR3 protein has one entry. This table has 780,000 or so distinct CDR3 sequences, around 25% appearing once. The same data also contributed to another study, on T cells of mothers and their children.

Sequencing used blood. Every receptor here comes from a boy between 10 and 17 years old in good health.

This clonotype was found a few times. The V and J genes are TRBV7-9 and TRBJ2-2, with unresolved D. Germline V gene lookup returns CDR1 SEHNR and CDR2 FQNEAQ (reference sequence). CDR3 size: 15 residues. Trimming removed 1 base from V and 1 base from J, with 7 bases in between. The CDR3 bases are TGTGCCAGCAGCTTAGAGGAGCGGAACACCGGGGAGCTGTTTTTT. The encoded protein is CASSLEERNTGELFF.

Only a few counts were recorded for this clonotype. V and J are TRBV29-1 and TRBJ2-7; D is undetermined. The J call could be wrong; TRBJ2-1 is a better fit for the DNA end. In germline, CDR1 is SQVTM, CDR2 ANQGSEA. This CDR3 spans 10 amino acids. The DNA of the CDR3 is TGCAGCGTACGCCCCAAAGAGCAGTTCTTC. As protein: CSVRPKEQFF.

This clonotype was found once. A read error may produce the germline difference seen at one junction end. This rearrangement joins TRBV7-2 to TRBJ2-7, with a possible D match to TRBD1 (6 bases). CDR3 size: 13 residues. CDR1 is SGHTA, CDR2 FQGNSA, per germline. CDR3 nucleotide sequence: TGTGCCAGCAGCTTAGCGCGGACAGTCCTTCAAGTCTTC. Translating it yields CASSLARTVLQVF.

The J gene is TRBJ1-2, the V gene TRBV11-2, with D unclear. Per the germline V gene, CDR1 is SGHAT and CDR2 is FQNNGV. Deletions cut 1 base from V and 4 bases from J, with 25 bases between. CDR3 length: 19 residues. The CDR3 loop is CASSLADVWKGQETYGYTF. CDR3 in DNA: TGTGCCAGCAGCTTAGCGGACGTTTGGAAAGGGCAGGAAACCTATGGCTACACCTTC.

The chain employs TRBV6-2 or TRBV6-3 and TRBJ1-2; D gene ambiguous. Germline assignment: CDR1 MNHEY and CDR2 SVGEGT. V was clipped by 2 bases and J by 4 bases, with 5 bases between them. The CDR3 covers 12 residues. As DNA, the CDR3 is TGTGCCAGCAGTTACCGCATCTATGGCTACACCTTC. Its protein is CASSYRIYGYTF.

This clonotype appeared a few times. The rearrangement uses TRBV2 and TRBJ1-1; D unresolved. The length of the CDR3 is 13 residues. V was cut by 10 bases and J by 1 base, with 13 bases left in between. Germline-derived CDR1 and CDR2 are SNHLY and FYNNEI. Here the CDR3 reads CATSGRGNTEAFF. CDR3 nucleotide sequence: TGTGCCACCTCGGGAAGAGGGAACACTGAAGCTTTCTTT.

This clonotype appeared many times. This chain links TRBV7-6 with TRBJ2-5, with 11 bases lining up with TRBD2. V gave up 6 bases and J gave up 4 bases; unmatched junction bases: 16. The germline V gene has CDR1 SGHVS and CDR2 FNYEAQ. This CDR3 comprises 18 residues. CDR3 amino acids: CASSSTPPGLAVVETQYF. The CDR3 nucleotides are TGTGCCAGCAGTTCCACCCCTCCGGGACTAGCGGTCGTAGAGACCCAGTACTTC.

Worth noting for this clonotype: A read error may account for a junction end that differs from germline. This chain links TRBV18 with TRBJ2-7; 9 bases match TRBD1. Germline values: CDR1 KGHSH, CDR2 LQKENI. The CDR3 extends over 15 amino acids. This CDR3 is CAGSREGTGKYEQYF. The CDR3 region has the DNA TGTGCCGGCTCACGCGAAGGGACAGGGAAATACGAGCAGTACTTC. The full variable domain, with the rest looked up from reference TRBV18 and TRBJ2-7, is NAGVMQNPRHLVRRRGQEARLRCSPMKGHSHVYWYRQLPEEGLKFMVYLQKENIIDESGMPKERFSAEFPKEGPSILRIQQVVRGDSAAYFCAGSREGTGKYEQYFGPGTRLTVT.

In its sample, this clonotype was seen a few times. The chain has TRBV29-1 and TRBJ2-1, with 7 bases identical to TRBD2. The CDR3 length is 15 residues. Per germline, CDR1 SQVTM and CDR2 ANQGSEA. The ends lost 3 bases at V and 6 bases at J; junction bases unmatched: 11. The CDR3 here is CSVESQREVSNEQFF. DNA for the CDR3: TGCAGCGTTGAGTCCCAGCGGGAAGTAAGCAATGAGCAGTTCTTC.

V usage is TRBV4-3 and J usage is TRBJ1-4; 7 nucleotides line up with TRBD1. Per germline, CDR1 LGHNA and CDR2 YSLEER. J lost 7 bases, V lost 3 bases, and 2 bases had no gene match. The CDR3 runs 13 residues. Here the CDR3 DNA reads TGCGCCAGCAGCCACCAGGGGGGTGAAAAACTGTTTTTT. This gives the protein CASSHQGGEKLFF.

This clonotype was counted many times. This chain connects TRBV20-1 to TRBJ2-5; no firm D call. With 3 bases removed from V and 3 bases from J, the gap between germline ends came to 8 bases. There are 12 residues in the CDR3. The germline gives CDR1 DFQATT, CDR2 SNEGSKA (reference sequence). The CDR3 DNA follows: TGCAGTGCTAGTTTCCTAAAAGAGACCCAGTACTTC. Residues: CSASFLKETQYF.

The DNA for the CDR3 is TGTGCCAGCAGCTCCACCGGGACGGAATACGAGCAGTACTTC. Protein: CASSSTGTEYEQYF. The V call is TRBV9, the J call TRBJ2-7, with D tentatively TRBD1 or TRBD2 (5 bases each). V lost 4 bases and J 4 bases, leaving 15 bases between the germline ends. Per germline, CDR1 SGDLS and CDR2 YYNGEE. The CDR3 is 14 amino acids.

V and J are TRBV7-2 and TRBJ1-4; tentative D call: TRBD1 (5 bases). CDR1 SGHTA and CDR2 FQGNSA come from the germline V gene. V lost 5 bases and J lost 7, with 17 bases in between. This CDR3 is built from 15 residues. CDR3 protein: CASSPSAGWGEKLFF. The DNA of the CDR3 is TGTGCCAGCAGCCCATCAGCAGGGTGGGGTGAAAAACTGTTTTTT. Full variable domain (outside the CDR3, taken from reference TRBV7-2 and TRBJ1-4): GAGVSQSPSNKVTEKGKDVELRCDPISGHTALYWYRQSLGQGLEFLIYFQGNSAPDKSGLPSDRFSAERTGGSVSTLTIQRTQQEDSAVYLCASSPSAGWGEKLFFGSGTQLSVL.

The chain recombines TRBV20-1 with TRBJ2-5; TRBD1 aligns across 7 bases. Germline trimming cut 2 bases from V and 4 bases from J; bases unmatched to any gene: 4. The CDR3 extends over 13 amino acids. Looked up from germline, CDR1 is DFQATT and CDR2 is SNEGSKA (reference sequence). The CDR3 is CSARSTGVETQYF. The DNA for the CDR3 is TGCAGTGCTAGATCTACAGGGGTAGAGACCCAGTACTTC.

This clonotype was found a few times. This may arise from a read error, as a much more abundant clone is one base away. This sequence joins TRBV4-3 and TRBJ2-5; D not certain. The CDR3 is 13 residues long. Per germline, CDR1 LGHNA and CDR2 YSLEER. CDR3 bases: TGCGCCAGCAGCCAAGAAAGGTACAATGAGCAGTCCTTC. Translating it yields CASSQERYNEQSF.

The chain uses TRBV27 and TRBJ1-2; weak D call: TRBD1 (6 bases). The CDR3 runs to 16 residues. V lost 0 bases, J lost 0 bases, and 11 bases lay in between. The germline gives CDR1 MNHEY, CDR2 SMNVEV (reference sequence). The CDR3 DNA follows: TGTGCCAGCAGTTTATCGCCAGGGGCGGCTAACTATGGCTACACCTTC. Translated: CASSLSPGAANYGYTF.

This chain links TRBV27 with TRBJ2-7; D perhaps matches TRBD1 (6 bases). CDR1 is MNHEY and CDR2 is SMNVEV in the germline V gene (reference sequence). V lost 6 bases and J 2 bases, leaving 20 bases between the germline ends. This CDR3 comprises 16 residues. This CDR3 is CASRESSGVIAYEQYF. In nucleotides, the CDR3 is TGTGCCAGCAGGGAGAGCTCAGGGGTGATAGCCTACGAGCAGTACTTC.

As regards this clonotype: One junction end disagrees with the germline gene, perhaps due to a read error. This sequence joins TRBV19 and TRBJ2-1; D gene uncertain. CDR3 size: 16 residues. The V gene's germline CDR1 is LNHDA and CDR2 SQIVND (reference sequence). The CDR3 protein is CASSGAKERSYNEQFF. The CDR3, as DNA: TGTGCCAGTAGTGGAGCGAAAGAACGCTCCTATAATGAGCAGTTCTTC.

This clonotype was detected many times. V is TRBV4-1 and J is TRBJ2-1; D tentatively fits TRBD1 or TRBD2 (6 bases each). The length of the CDR3 is 15 residues. The V end was cut by 1 base, the J end by 3 bases, with 10 bases between. Germline CDR1 and CDR2: MGHRA and YSYEKL. The CDR3 bases are TGCGCCAGCAGCCAAGGTGGGGGGCTCTACAATGAGCAGTTCTTC. Amino acid sequence: CASSQGGGLYNEQFF.

The V gene is TRBV5-6, the J gene TRBJ2-4; TRBD1 matches 8 bases. Germline CDR1 reads SGHDT; CDR2 reads YYEEEE. CDR3 length: 18 residues. The V segment lost 4 bases and the J segment 1 base; nucleotides outside the gene matches: 13. The CDR3 is CASSLGTGSLLAKNIQYF. The CDR3 nucleotides read TGTGCCAGCAGCCTAGGGACAGGTTCCCTACTTGCCAAAAACATTCAGTACTTC.

The chain uses TRBV20-1 and TRBJ2-1, with TRBD1 as a possible D gene (6 bases). Germline V gene data show CDR1 as DFQATT and CDR2 as SNEGSKA (reference sequence). The V end lost 6 bases, the J end lost 3 bases, and 30 bases lay between the germline ends. This CDR3 has 19 residues. CDR3 in amino acids: CSARKATGVEFNVYNEQFF. The DNA for the CDR3 is TGCAGTGCAAGGAAAGCGACAGGCGTCGAGTTTAACGTCTACAATGAGCAGTTCTTC.

The rearrangement joins TRBV7-9 to TRBJ1-1; the D gene is possibly TRBD1 (6 bases). Trimming left V 5 bases short and J 3 bases short, with 13 bases between. This CDR3 comprises 14 residues. Germline V lookup: CDR1 SEHNR, CDR2 FQNEAQ (reference sequence). The chain's CDR3 is CASSRAEGDTEAFF. The CDR3 nucleotides are TGTGCCAGCAGCCGCGCGGAGGGGGACACTGAAGCTTTCTTT.

There are a few counts of this clonotype. This chain links TRBV29-1 with TRBJ1-1, with 7 bases matching TRBD1. V was pared by 6 bases and J by 4 bases, with 14 bases of the junction left unmatched. The CDR3 is 15 residues long. In germline, CDR1 is SQVTM, CDR2 ANQGSEA. CDR3 sequence reads: CSVRQGYEVVTEAFF. The CDR3 bases are TGCAGCGTCAGACAGGGTTATGAGGTCGTCACTGAAGCTTTCTTT.

This clonotype was counted at least ten times. CDR3 in amino acids: CASSAREETQYF. The CDR3 nucleotides read TGTGCCAGCAGTGCTAGGGAGGAGACCCAGTACTTC. The rearrangement links TRBV25-1 to TRBJ2-5, with D possibly being TRBD2 (5 bases). The germline V gene encodes CDR1 MGHDK and CDR2 SYGVNS. The CDR3 is made up of 12 amino acids. V was trimmed by 4 bases and J by 5 bases, leaving 8 bases between them.

The genes are TRBV6-2 or TRBV6-3 and TRBJ1-2; 9 nucleotides agree with TRBD1. The junction had 10 bases not matched to a gene; V was cut back by 5 bases and J by 6 bases. CDR1 MNHEY and CDR2 SVGEGT come from the germline V gene. This CDR3 spans 15 amino acids. DNA for the CDR3: TGTGCCAGCAGTCGGACCGGGACAGGGTGGAATGGCTACACCTTC. Translating it yields CASSRTGTGWNGYTF.

The table lists this clonotype with many counts. The rearrangement links TRBV7-2 to TRBJ1-4; D uncertain. From germline, CDR1 is SGHTA and CDR2 FQGNSA. The CDR3 runs 12 residues. Trimming stripped 1 base from V and 7 bases from J, with 4 bases between. CDR3 amino acids: CASSLVGEKLFF. CDR3 sequence (DNA): TGTGCCAGCAGCTTAGTCGGTGAAAAACTGTTTTTT.

This clonotype was counted a few times. CDR3 protein: CATSRVRGAYNEQFF. CDR3 in DNA: TGTGCCACCAGCAGAGTTAGGGGGGCCTACAATGAGCAGTTCTTC. The V call is TRBV15, the J call TRBJ2-1; D might be TRBD1 or TRBD2, each matching 6 bases. Germline CDR1 and CDR2: LNHNV and YYDKDF (reference sequence). This CDR3 contains 15 residues. V was cut by 1 base and J by 2 bases, with 9 bases left in between. Looking up the rest from reference TRBV15 and TRBJ2-1 gives the full variable domain: DAMVIQNPRYQVTQFGKPVTLSCSQTLNHNVMYWYQQKSSQAPKLLFHYYDKDFNNEADTPDNFQSRRPNTSFCFLDIRSPGLGDTAMYLCATSRVRGAYNEQFFGPGTRLTVL.

Many counts were recorded for this clonotype. This chain connects TRBV7-2 to TRBJ2-3; D not resolved. The germline gives CDR1 SGHTA, CDR2 FQGNSA. The CDR3 contains 13 residues. Trimming removed 6 bases at V and 0 bases at J, with 7 bases between. CDR3 amino acids: CASSLVSTDTQYF. For the CDR3, the DNA is TGTGCCAGCAGTTTGGTCAGCACAGATACGCAGTATTTT.